This TCR beta chain derives from a study of cytomegalovirus exposure and HLA in healthy donors (dated by TCRdb to the late 2010s). For context, the study as a whole: An earlier analysis of approximately 640 of the donors reported roughly 300 Gb of sequence data and some 120 million unique TCR beta sequences from about 179 million T cells. An early release that covered 500 to 800 HLA-typed donors contained approximately 300 gigabases of sequencing data and about 84 million unique TCR sequences. The genetic ancestry cluster associated with self-reported Caucasian donors included 80% to 90% of the roughly 380 genotyped donors. The study aimed to test whether signatures of past pathogen exposure could be identified by cataloging public T cell receptors. The T cell repertoires of 666 subjects were profiled by immunosequencing and related to cytomegalovirus serostatus. In addition to the first cohort of around 670 subjects, a separate validation cohort of 100 to 150 different subjects was used. High-throughput TCR immunosequencing, statistical association of individual TCRs with disease status, and machine learning were combined to predict cytomegalovirus infection status. A later analysis re-examined previously published TCR beta repertoires from roughly 720 donors and added high-resolution HLA genotyping to investigate patterns of TCR occurrence. In the later analysis, no new phenotypic data were used to find candidate immune exposures; instead, reliance was placed on TCR beta sequences and their occurrence across donors. An earlier analysis of nearly 600 of the donors applied high-throughput TCR beta sequencing to assess whether each TCR beta V gene segment acted as functional or pseudogenic. Alongside the repertoire data, information on donor age, sex, ethnicity and CMV serostatus was compiled. Genome-wide SNP genotypes for about 60% of the roughly 670 donors were used in a later genetic analysis, which treated that subset as a discovery cohort. All discovery cohort repertoires had been generated using a single sequencing platform. HLA typing included class I and class II loci at four-digit resolution. The number of typed donors differed by locus: about 629-640 for A, B, C, DRB1 and DQB1; approximately 530 for DQA1; approximately 610 for DPA1; and some 430 for DPB1. Roughly five DR-DQ haplotypes were handled as single units for association and clustering, since linkage in the cohort was strong. Among some 410 genotyped donors of the cohort, an average of around 240,000 unique TCR beta nucleotide sequences were sequenced per donor, roughly 18% of them non-productive.

The cohort was made up of around 720 healthy bone marrow donors. At the time of sampling, all cohort members were nominally healthy, though unrecorded immune exposures were likely present. The donor was CMV seropositive and was included in the group of approximately 310 seropositive cohort members. Each donor provided a peripheral blood sample, and peripheral blood mononuclear cells were used for TCR beta sequencing. Genomic DNA extraction from the blood cell samples was performed with the Qiagen DNeasy Blood Extraction Kit. Notes on this clone: Its antigen target is currently unknown. Per-base quality was not reported, and no clone a single base away is much larger than it.

Receptor libraries were prepared by the immunoSEQ multiplex PCR assay. A mixture of 60 forward primers for TCR Vbeta segments and 13 reverse primers for TCR Jbeta segments was used in the multiplex PCR. The CDR3 region of rearranged TCR beta genes was amplified from genomic DNA with a multiplex PCR assay. The Illumina HiSeq System was used to sequence the amplified TCR beta libraries as 87-base-pair reads. As for the authors' bioinformatics: A later analysis counted approximately 84 million unique TCR beta chains across the 650 to 800 repertoires, and 10 million to 11 million of these chains were shared by at least two donors. Raw reads were error-corrected and collapsed into unique sequences by a nearest-neighbor algorithm in which closely related sequences were merged to remove PCR and sequencing errors. CDR3 sequences were aligned to IMGT reference sequences to assign V, D and J gene segments. Each retained sequence needed at least a six-nucleotide match to both a V gene segment and a J gene segment. A rearrangement was called productive if the CDR3 had no stop codons and remained in frame with V and J, and every other rearrangement was called non-productive. CDR3 was defined by IMGT convention, running from the second conserved V-encoded cysteine to the conserved J-encoded phenylalanine. The earlier analysis of some 600 of the donors excluded sequences that lacked an unambiguous match to a single V gene segment. In an earlier analysis of roughly 600 of the donors, a V segment was called functional when productive rearrangements were above 56.7%, and segregating when the standard deviation between donors exceeded 5%. To diagnose cytomegalovirus status from the catalog of TCR beta chain sequences, a statistical classification framework was built. In a later analysis, TCR nucleotide sequences were compared against IMGT/GENE-DB human TR gene sequences so that V and J genes could be assigned. In a later analysis, CDR3 sequences and most-parsimonious VDJ recombination scenarios were assigned using the TCRdist pipeline. In a later analysis, each TCR beta chain was defined by its CDR3 amino acid sequence together with its V-gene family, and reads lacking a unique V-gene family were excluded. To address suspected cross-contamination and a sequencing artifact, a later analysis removed over 500 highly shared, low-generation-probability nucleotide sequences. In a later analysis, a clonal expansion index was calculated for each public chain from normalized within-repertoire ranks of inferred template counts. A later analysis computed generation probabilities with a VDJ recombination model fitted to out-of-frame rearrangements, and checked the results against IGoR. Hypergeometric tests were used in a later analysis to score TCR-TCR, TCR-HLA and TCR-CMV co-occurrence, with a repertoire-size bias correction applied to the TCR pairs. False discovery rates were estimated in a later analysis by permuting HLA or CMV assignments 20 times. In a later analysis, co-occurring TCRs were grouped using DBSCAN, with TCRdist sequence similarity added in when clustering inside HLA-allele-positive subsets. Co-occurrence clustering excluded repertoires with fewer than 30,000 or more than 120,000 public chains, plus five with anomalous nucleotide sharing. As stored in TCRdb, this immuneACCESS dataset retains in-frame rearrangements with V and J assigned. A fraction of the clones does not appear; measured against another copy, unresolved V genes explain less than half of the discrepancy, and the remainder lacks a known reason. From that table come the V and J calls and clone size; the DNA was used to work out D and trimming. The sample table lists roughly 100,000 clones, roughly three quarters of them with a count of one. Around 19% of the sample lies in the top ten.

General study outcomes and caveats: A few of the identified cytomegalovirus-associated TCR beta chains were confirmed in vitro to be specific for cytomegalovirus antigens. The classifier was reported to diagnose cytomegalovirus status with high specificity and sensitivity in both the original and validation cohorts. When HLA alleles, especially DR and DQ, strongly co-occurred, attributing TCR associations to individual alleles was difficult. Most TCR sequences were observed very rarely across donors, whereas some public TCRs were present in many individuals. Most CMV-associated TCR beta chains appeared to be HLA-restricted in a later analysis, and the HLA associations seemed to be driven largely by CMV exposure. A further reported finding was that TCR beta sequences accurately predicted the HLA-A and HLA-B alleles for most subjects in the first cohort. According to a later genetic analysis, donors in an Asian-associated ancestry cluster had fewer N-insertions in productive TCRs than the roughly 670-donor mean. Some IMGT-functional V segments, including TRBV6-2 and TRBV6-3, could not be distinguished by the 87-base-pair reads and were therefore excluded. The only immune exposure information available for the cohort was CMV serostatus. Compared with equally common non-associated chains, HLA-associated TCR beta chains in a later analysis were more clonally expanded and had lower generation probabilities. The earlier analysis of approximately 540 of the donors excluded roughly 16 rarely observed V segments, including chromosome 9 orphons, because counts were too low. The study listed 150 to 200 TCR beta chains as associated with cytomegalovirus. Correlated functional status among segregating V segments might be attributable to linkage disequilibrium, but an unknown experimental factor could not be ruled out. In an earlier analysis of under 600 of the donors, most TCR beta V segments were observed in productive rearrangements about 87% or about 30% of the time, broadly matching IMGT annotations. V-gene and J-gene trimming of TCR beta chains was associated with a missense DCLRE1C variant in a later genetic analysis, and the association was replicated in an independent cohort. Roughly uniform sequencing depth across donors was assumed in presence/absence analyses, although this assumption may not hold. In a later analysis, the rate of TCR association differed among HLA loci, with DRB1 alleles having the most associated TCRs and HLA-C alleles having the fewest. A later analysis reported that several top co-occurrence clusters appeared linked to parvovirus B19, influenza, CMV and Epstein-Barr virus. Because some donors lacked HLA typing at each locus, the association tests relied only on the typed subset. Only TCR beta chains were sequenced in this cohort, and the absence of alpha or paired-chain data limited detectable features. The sequencing pipeline was judged likely to have produced a cluster of highly shared sequence variants as a technical artifact. It was suggested by the authors that the approach could potentially be generalized to other disease states and immunological phenotypes. In a later analysis, 16,951 TCR beta sequences were associated with specific HLA alleles at a false discovery rate of 0.05.

From the cysteine up to the phenylalanine, the CDR3 has a length of 15 residues. Just the 45-base CDR3 DNA is kept, in frame starting at base 1. The germline V gene yields SNHLY for CDR1 and FYNNEI for CDR2. The source of this sequence is a woman aged 55-70 years in good health and CMV-seropositive. The rearranged segments are TRBV2 and TRBJ2-5; 11 of the junction bases match TRBD2. With the DNA end fitting TRBJ2-7 better, the J assignment may be wrong. Specimen: PBMCs. The CDR3 reads CASRKLAGVDYEQYF. The sequence in DNA is TGTGCCAGCAGGAAACTAGCGGGAGTCGACTACGAGCAGTACTTC.